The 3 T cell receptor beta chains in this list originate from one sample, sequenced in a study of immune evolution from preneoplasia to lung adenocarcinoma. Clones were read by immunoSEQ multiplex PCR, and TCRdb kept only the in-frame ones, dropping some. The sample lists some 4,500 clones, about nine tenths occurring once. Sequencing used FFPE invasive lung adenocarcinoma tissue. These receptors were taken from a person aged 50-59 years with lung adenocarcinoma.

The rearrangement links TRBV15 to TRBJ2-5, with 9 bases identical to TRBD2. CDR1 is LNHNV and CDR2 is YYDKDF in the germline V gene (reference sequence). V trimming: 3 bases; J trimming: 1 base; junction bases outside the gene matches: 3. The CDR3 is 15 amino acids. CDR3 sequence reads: CATSRSSGSQETQYF. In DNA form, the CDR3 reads TGTGCCACCAGCAGGAGTAGCGGGAGCCAAGAGACCCAGTACTTC.

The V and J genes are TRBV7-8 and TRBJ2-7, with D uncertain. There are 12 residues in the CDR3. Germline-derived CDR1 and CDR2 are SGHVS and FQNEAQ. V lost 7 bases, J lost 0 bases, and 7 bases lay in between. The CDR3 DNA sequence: TGTGCCAGCAACGCGTTCTCCTACGAGCAGTACTTC. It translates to CASNAFSYEQYF.

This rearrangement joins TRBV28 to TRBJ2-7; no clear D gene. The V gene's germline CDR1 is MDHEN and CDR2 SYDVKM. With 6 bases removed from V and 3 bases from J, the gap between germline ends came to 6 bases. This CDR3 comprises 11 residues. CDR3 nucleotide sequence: TGTGCCAGCAGCCCCGACTACGAGCAGTACTTC. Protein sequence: CASSPDYEQYF.